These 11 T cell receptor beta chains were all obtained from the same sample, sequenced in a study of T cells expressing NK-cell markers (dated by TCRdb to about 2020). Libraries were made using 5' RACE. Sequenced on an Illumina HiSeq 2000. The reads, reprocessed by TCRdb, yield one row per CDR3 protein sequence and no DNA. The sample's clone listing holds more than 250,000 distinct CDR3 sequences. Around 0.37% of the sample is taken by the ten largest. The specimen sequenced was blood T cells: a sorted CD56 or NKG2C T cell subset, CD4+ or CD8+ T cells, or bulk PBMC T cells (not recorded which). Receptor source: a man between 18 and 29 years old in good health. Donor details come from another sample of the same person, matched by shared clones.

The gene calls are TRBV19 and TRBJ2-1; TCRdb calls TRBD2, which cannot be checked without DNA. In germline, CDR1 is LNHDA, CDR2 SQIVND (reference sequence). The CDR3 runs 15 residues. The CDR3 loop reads CASSIATGGPNEQFF.

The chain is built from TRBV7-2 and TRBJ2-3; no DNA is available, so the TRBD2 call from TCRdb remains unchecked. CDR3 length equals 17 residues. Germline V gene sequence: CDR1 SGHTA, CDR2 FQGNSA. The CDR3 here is CASSPNGASGSTDTQYF.

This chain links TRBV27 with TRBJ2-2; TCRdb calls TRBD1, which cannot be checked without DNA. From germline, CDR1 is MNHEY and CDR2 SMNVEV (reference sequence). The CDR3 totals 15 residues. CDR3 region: CASRPGTGVIGELFF.

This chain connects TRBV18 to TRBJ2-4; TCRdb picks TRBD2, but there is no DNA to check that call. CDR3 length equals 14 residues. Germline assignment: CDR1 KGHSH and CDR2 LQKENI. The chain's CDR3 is CASSPPRGQNIQYF. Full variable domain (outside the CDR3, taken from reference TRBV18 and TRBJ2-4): NAGVMQNPRHLVRRRGQEARLRCSPMKGHSHVYWYRQLPEEGLKFMVYLQKENIIDESGMPKERFSAEFPKEGPSILRIQQVVRGDSAAYFCASSPPRGQNIQYFGAGTRLSVL.

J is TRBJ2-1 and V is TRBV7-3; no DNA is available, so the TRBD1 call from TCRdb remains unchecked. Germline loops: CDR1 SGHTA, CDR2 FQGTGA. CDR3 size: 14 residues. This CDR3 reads CASSTRTGNNEQFF.

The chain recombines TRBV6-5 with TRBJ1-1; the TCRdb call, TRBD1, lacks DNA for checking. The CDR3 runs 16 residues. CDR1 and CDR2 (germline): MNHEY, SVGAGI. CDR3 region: CASSYSGGVLNTEAFF.

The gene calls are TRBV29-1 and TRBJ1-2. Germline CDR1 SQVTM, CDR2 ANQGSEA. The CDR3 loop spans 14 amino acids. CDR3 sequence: CSVERGRSRYGYTF.

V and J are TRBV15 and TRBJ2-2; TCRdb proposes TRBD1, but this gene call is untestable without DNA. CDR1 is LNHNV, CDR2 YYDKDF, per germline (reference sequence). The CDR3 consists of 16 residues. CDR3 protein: CATSRATGVGSGELFF.

Here the CDR3 reads CASSVAGKETQYF. The genes are TRBV9 and TRBJ2-5. The CDR3 loop spans 13 amino acids. Germline V CDR1 and CDR2: SGDLS, YYNGEE. The full variable domain, in which reference TRBV9 and TRBJ2-5 provide the parts outside the CDR3, is DSGVTQTPKHLITATGQRVTLRCSPRSGDLSVYWYQQSLDQGLQFLIQYYNGEERAKGNILERFSAQQFPDLHSELNLSSLELGDSALYFCASSVAGKETQYFGPGTRLLVL.

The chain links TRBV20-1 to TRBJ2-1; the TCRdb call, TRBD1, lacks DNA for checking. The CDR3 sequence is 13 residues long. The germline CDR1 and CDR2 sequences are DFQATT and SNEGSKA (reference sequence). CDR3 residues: CSASIGAQNEQFF.

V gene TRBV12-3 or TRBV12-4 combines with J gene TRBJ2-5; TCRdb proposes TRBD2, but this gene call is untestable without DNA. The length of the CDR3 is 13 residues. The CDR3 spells CASARPLFETQYF.